A single sample is the source of the 9 T cell receptor beta chains below, sequenced in a study of Graves' ophthalmopathy and Graves' hyperthyroidism. Scientists amplified the TCR beta CDR3 regions from RNA transcripts. Investigators did first-round RT-PCR with HTBI primers, then second-round multiplex PCR. One entry per CDR3 protein, called by TCRdb with MiXCR from the multiplex PCR reads. The table records around 1,200,000 distinct CDR3 sequences, approximately 35% of them present only once. The sequencing sample was made of peripheral blood or thyroid tissue (not recorded which). These receptors all stem from an adult man with Graves' hyperthyroidism.

As concerns this clonotype: This sequence may be a read error, since a much larger clone differs from it by one base. The chain carries TRBV19 and TRBJ1-3, with D maybe TRBD1 (5 bases). This CDR3 is 13 amino acids long. V was cut by 11 bases and J by 0 bases, with 11 bases left in between. Germline values: CDR1 LNHDA, CDR2 SQIVND (reference sequence). The chain's CDR3 is CAADSYSGNTIYF. In DNA form, the CDR3 reads TGTGCCGCCGACAGTTACTCTGGAAACACCATATATTTT.

This clonotype was observed a few times. The J gene is TRBJ1-4, the V gene TRBV5-6; tentative D call: TRBD1 (5 bases). This CDR3 contains 16 residues. Germline assignment: CDR1 SGHDT and CDR2 YYEEEE. Trimming removed 0 bases from V and 6 bases from J, with 15 bases in between. The CDR3 DNA reads as TGTGCCAGCAGCTTGGGGACCGGGACTACGTATGAAAAACTGTTTTTT. Translating gives CASSLGTGTTYEKLFF.

This clonotype was seen ten or more times. The junction departs from germline at one end; a sequencing error may be responsible. The CDR3: CASSLGTGGYTEAFF. CDR3 nucleotides: TGCGCCAGCAGCTTGGGGACAGGGGGGTACACTGAAGCTTTCTTT. The V and J genes are TRBV7-9 and TRBJ1-1, with 11 bases that match TRBD1. The CDR3 length is 15 residues. Germline CDR1 reads SEHNR; CDR2 reads FQNEAQ (reference sequence).

This clonotype has a count of ten or more. CDR3 DNA: TGTGCCAGCAGAGCAGGGGGTGGGCAGCCCCAGCATTTT. Translated: CASRAGGGQPQHF. This chain uses TRBV6-5 with TRBJ1-5; 7 bases align to TRBD1. The CDR3 is made up of 13 amino acids. J was trimmed by 7 bases and V by 6 bases; bases with no gene match: 6. CDR1 MNHEY and CDR2 SVGAGI come from the germline V gene.

The rearrangement links TRBV19 to TRBJ1-2; perhaps TRBD1 as D (6 bases). V lost 7 bases and J 4 bases, leaving 13 bases between the germline ends. The CDR3 contains 13 residues. Germline CDR1 reads LNHDA; CDR2 reads SQIVND (reference sequence). The CDR3 DNA reads as TGTGCCAGTATGACAGGCGGCCTCTATGGCTACACCTTC. It is translated as CASMTGGLYGYTF.

This clonotype was seen ten or more times. This sequence joins TRBV10-3 and TRBJ1-3; D gene uncertain. Trimming left V 5 bases short and J 7 bases short, with 15 bases between. Germline V lookup: CDR1 ENHRY, CDR2 SYGVKD. The CDR3 runs 14 residues. The CDR3 sequence: CAISTTERRNTIYF. In nucleotides, the CDR3 is TGTGCCATCAGTACAACCGAGCGCCGGAACACCATATATTTT.

This clonotype was observed a handful of times. The chain couples TRBV5-8 to TRBJ2-5; no definite D call. The CDR3 runs to 13 residues. Per germline, CDR1 SGHTS and CDR2 YDEGEE. Between the trimmed V and J ends, which lost 4 bases and 5 bases, there was a span of 12 bases. The CDR3 loop is CASSPEVFETQYF. DNA of the CDR3: TGTGCCAGCAGCCCGGAAGTTTTCGAGACCCAGTACTTC.

At least ten counts were recorded for this clonotype. The chain employs TRBV25-1 and TRBJ1-6, with D possibly TRBD1 on 5 matching bases. The germline gives CDR1 MGHDK, CDR2 SYGVNS. V lost 1 base and J 8 bases, leaving 12 bases between the germline ends. CDR3 length equals 15 residues. CDR3 bases: TGTGCCAGCAGTGAATTGGGGACCTTCGATTCACCCCTCCACTTT. Its translation is CASSELGTFDSPLHF.

The rearrangement uses TRBV10-3 and TRBJ1-5; TRBD1 is a possible D gene (5 bases). From germline, CDR1 is ENHRY and CDR2 SYGVKD. The CDR3 is 16 residues long. Trimming left V 2 bases short and J 6 bases short, with 17 bases between. The CDR3 coding sequence is TGTGCCATCAGTGAGAGGGGAGACAGTGACGGTCAGCCCCAGCATTTT. This codes for CAISERGDSDGQPQHF.